One sample yielded the 23 T cell receptor beta chains listed below, sequenced in a study of vaccination effects on CD4 cells after COVID-19. The antigens for these receptors are not known. Clones were read by immunoSEQ multiplex PCR, and TCRdb kept only the in-frame ones, dropping some. This sample yields 35,000 to 45,000 clones, of which roughly 79% are seen a single time; just under 2% belongs to the top ten. Peptide-pool stimulation followed by sequencing identified expanded antigen-specific CD4+ clonotypes in the ViraFEST assay. Once cultured for approximately ten days, the cells underwent separation to obtain CD4+ T cells. Either the mRNA-1273 or the BNT162b2 vaccine was given to participants as two doses. Sequences were derived from CD4+ T cells from PBMCs cultured with HCoV-NL63 spike peptides, sampled after COVID-19 vaccination. The source is a human donor who received a COVID-19 vaccine. Some clones in this sample may be carry-over from other donors' samples.

The chain joins TRBV2 to TRBJ1-5; TRBD1 is a possible D gene (5 bases). V lost 4 bases, J lost 0 bases, and 16 bases lay in between. The CDR3 contains 17 residues. CDR1 is SNHLY, CDR2 FYNNEI, per germline. The CDR3 spells CASSALLWDDSNQPQHF. CDR3 DNA: TGTGCCAGCAGTGCGCTTTTGTGGGACGATAGCAATCAGCCCCAGCATTTT.

V is TRBV6-2 or TRBV6-3 and J is TRBJ2-3; D is unclear. The V end lost 2 bases, the J end lost 1 base, and 4 bases lay between the germline ends. CDR1 is MNHEY, CDR2 SVGEGT, per germline. This CDR3 is built from 13 residues. The CDR3 DNA reads TGTGCCAGCAGTTACGACGGCACAGATACGCAGTATTTT. It translates to CASSYDGTDTQYF.

The chain is built from TRBV14 and TRBJ2-1; no clear D. This CDR3 spans 15 amino acids. Per the germline V gene, CDR1 is SGHDN and CDR2 is FVKESK. Trimming left V 0 bases short and J 6 bases short, with 12 bases between. The CDR3 DNA reads TGTGCCAGCAGCCAAGAAGTCTTAGCTGCCAATGAGCAGTTCTTC. It codes for CASSQEVLAANEQFF.

The chain has TRBV21-1 and TRBJ2-7; TRBD2, the table's D call, was not compared with the DNA. TRBV21-1 is an annotated pseudogene. The CDR3 sequence is 21 residues long. The CDR3: CASSKGVPGTSGGSSSYEQYV. The CDR3 nucleotides read TGTGCCAGCAGCAAAGGAGTTCCCGGGACTAGCGGGGGATCTAGCTCCTACGAGCAGTACGTC.

This chain connects TRBV7-3 to TRBJ2-1; either TRBD1 or TRBD2 may supply D (5 bases each). Trimming removed 2 bases from V and 6 bases from J, with 26 bases in between. This CDR3 region has 19 residues. Per the germline V gene, CDR1 is SGHTA and CDR2 is FQGTGA. In DNA form, the CDR3 reads TGTGCCAGCAGCTTATTTCCCGGGACCAGGGAACCCGGGCGCAATGAGCAGTTCTTC. The encoded protein is CASSLFPGTREPGRNEQFF.

The genes are TRBV5-1 and TRBJ2-2, with D possibly TRBD1 on 5 matching bases. Germline V gene data show CDR1 as SGHRS and CDR2 as YFSETQ. Trimming removed 0 bases from V and 3 bases from J, with 9 bases in between. The CDR3 runs to 15 residues. The CDR3 region is CASSLDQGHTGELFF. The CDR3 nucleotides read TGCGCCAGCAGCTTGGACCAGGGCCACACCGGGGAGCTGTTTTTT.

The chain joins TRBV12-5 to TRBJ2-2; maybe TRBD2 (5 bases). The length of the CDR3 is 16 residues. Germline CDR1 LGHNT, CDR2 FRNRAP. V lost 0 bases and J 1 base, leaving 9 bases between the germline ends. The CDR3: CASGLVRGLNTGELFF. CDR3 DNA: TGTGCTAGTGGTTTGGTAAGAGGGCTGAACACCGGGGAGCTGTTTTTT.

This chain connects TRBV2 to TRBJ1-5; D possibly corresponds to TRBD1 (5 bases). Looked up from germline, CDR1 is SNHLY and CDR2 is FYNNEI. V lost 3 bases and J 4 bases, leaving 10 bases between the germline ends. The CDR3 runs 14 residues. The CDR3 nucleotides are TGTGCCAGCAGTGACCAGGGATTGAATCAGCCCCAGCATTTT. It yields the protein CASSDQGLNQPQHF.

The chain combines TRBV5-1 with TRBJ2-5, with D hard to call. The CDR3 spans 15 residues. The germline V gene has CDR1 SGHRS and CDR2 YFSETQ. The germline V and J ends were trimmed by 2 bases and 2 bases, with 13 bases remaining between them. CDR3 sequence reads: CASSLVGAEQETQYF. The CDR3 DNA reads TGCGCCAGCAGCTTAGTTGGAGCAGAACAAGAGACCCAGTACTTC.

The V gene is TRBV18, the J gene TRBJ1-1; D possibly corresponds to TRBD1 (5 bases). Germline V gives CDR1 KGHSH, CDR2 LQKENI. The CDR3 is 15 residues long. V was clipped by 5 bases and J by 3 bases, with 16 bases between them. The CDR3 coding sequence is TGTGCCAGCTCAGGGGCAGGGTGGGGATACACTGAAGCTTTCTTT. Its translation is CASSGAGWGYTEAFF. Full variable domain (remainder filled in from reference TRBV18 and TRBJ1-1): NAGVMQNPRHLVRRRGQEARLRCSPMKGHSHVYWYRQLPEEGLKFMVYLQKENIIDESGMPKERFSAEFPKEGPSILRIQQVVRGDSAAYFCASSGAGWGYTEAFFGQGTRLTVV.

The V gene is TRBV24-1, the J gene TRBJ2-5, with D tentatively TRBD2 (6 bases). Germline-derived CDR1 and CDR2 are KGHDR and SFDVKD. V was pared by 4 bases and J by 2 bases, with 10 bases between. The CDR3 length is 14 residues. The DNA of the CDR3 is TGTGCCACCAGTGACGCCGCGGGGCAAGAGACCCAGTACTTC. Translation: CATSDAAGQETQYF.

V gene TRBV19 combines with J gene TRBJ1-4; D is unclear. The germline V gene encodes CDR1 LNHDA and CDR2 SQIVND (reference sequence). CDR3 length equals 14 residues. V lost 9 bases and J 4 bases, leaving 15 bases between the germline ends. CDR3 in amino acids: CASRPGPFNEKLFF. CDR3 nucleotide sequence: TGTGCCAGCCGGCCCGGGCCGTTTAATGAAAAACTGTTTTTT.

This chain links TRBV10-1 with TRBJ2-2; D perhaps matches TRBD1 (6 bases). The CDR3 runs 15 residues. The V and J ends lost 1 base and 0 bases respectively, with 6 bases between them. Germline values: CDR1 WNHNN, CDR2 SYGVQD (reference sequence). CDR3 loop: CASSEYRANTGELFF. The CDR3 DNA follows: TGCGCCAGCAGTGAGTACAGGGCGAACACCGGGGAGCTGTTTTTT.

The V call is TRBV29-1, the J call TRBJ1-1; maybe TRBD1 (5 bases). V gave up 6 bases and J gave up 5 bases, with 22 bases separating them. This CDR3 is 15 amino acids long. Germline V gene sequence: CDR1 SQVTM, CDR2 ANQGSEA. The CDR3 DNA follows: TGCAGCGTGCGGCCCACGGGACGGGGAGAGACTGAAGCTTTCTTT. This gives the protein CSVRPTGRGETEAFF. Complete variable domain (other parts from reference TRBV29-1 and TRBJ1-1): SAVISQKPSRDICQRGTSLTIQCQVDSQVTMMFWYRQQPGQSLTLIATANQGSEATYESGFVIDKFPISRPNLTFSTLTVSNMSPEDSSIYLCSVRPTGRGETEAFFGQGTRLTVV.

The chain carries TRBV10-3 and TRBJ1-1; 12 bases line up with TRBD1. V shed 5 bases and J 0 bases; nucleotides not matched to a gene: 4. CDR3 length equals 16 residues. Germline CDR1 is ENHRY and CDR2 is SYGVKD. In DNA, the CDR3 is TGTGCCATCAGTACCGGGACAGGGGGCATGAACACTGAAGCTTTCTTT. Protein: CAISTGTGGMNTEAFF.

The chain employs TRBV11-3 and TRBJ2-2; TRBD1 or TRBD2 may be the D gene (5 bases each). The V gene lost 8 bases and the J gene lost 8 bases, with 18 bases spanning the gap. Germline lookup yields CDR1 SGHNT and CDR2 YENEEA. The CDR3 is 14 amino acids. The CDR3 DNA follows: TGTGCCAGCGCCCCGGGGCCGCAGCCGGGGGAGCTGTTTTTT. Translating gives CASAPGPQPGELFF.

The CDR3 DNA follows: TGTGCCAGCAGCTTATACAGGGGGCTCTTGGCCGGGGAGCTGTTTTTT. Translation gives CASSLYRGLLAGELFF. This chain joins TRBV7-9 and TRBJ2-2, with 9 bases aligning to TRBD1. The J segment lost 6 bases and the V segment lost 2 bases, leaving 7 bases of the junction unmatched. The CDR3 loop spans 16 amino acids. CDR1 and CDR2 (germline): SEHNR, FQNEAQ (reference sequence).

V and J are TRBV12-3 or TRBV12-4 and TRBJ1-2, with D unclear. CDR3 size: 13 residues. Trimming removed 6 bases at V and 5 bases at J, with 13 bases between. CDR3 nucleotide sequence: TGTGCCAGCAGCCCGAGTCGGGAATATGGCTACACCTTC. It yields the protein CASSPSREYGYTF.

V usage is TRBV5-1 and J usage is TRBJ1-4, with D unresolved. Per germline, CDR1 SGHRS and CDR2 YFSETQ. The CDR3 runs to 14 residues. V gave up 2 bases and J gave up 5 bases, with 10 bases separating them. CDR3: CASSFVGENEKLFF. For the CDR3, the DNA is TGCGCCAGCAGCTTCGTAGGTGAAAATGAAAAACTGTTTTTT.

This chain links TRBV5-1 with TRBJ2-5; D uncertain. CDR3 length: 14 residues. With 0 bases removed from V and 1 base from J, the gap between germline ends came to 7 bases. From germline, CDR1 is SGHRS and CDR2 YFSETQ. The CDR3: CASSLAHGQETQYF. In DNA form, the CDR3 reads TGCGCCAGCAGCTTGGCGCACGGCCAAGAGACCCAGTACTTC.

The J gene is TRBJ2-7, the V gene TRBV7-2; perhaps D is TRBD1 or TRBD2 (5 bases each). This CDR3 spans 13 amino acids. Germline V CDR1 and CDR2: SGHTA, FQGNSA. The ends were cut back, 4 bases at V and 2 bases at J, with 9 bases in the middle. The CDR3 DNA reads TGTGCCAGCAGCTCTCAGGGAGCCTACGAGCAGTACGTC. Translation gives CASSSQGAYEQYV.

The chain carries TRBV7-8 and TRBJ1-5; D gene unclear. V was pared by 2 bases and J by 0 bases, with 5 bases between. Germline values: CDR1 SGHVS, CDR2 FQNEAQ. This CDR3 is built from 14 residues. CDR3 amino acids: CASSLHGSNQPQHF. The CDR3 bases are TGTGCCAGCAGCTTACACGGTAGCAATCAGCCCCAGCATTTT.

The rearrangement links TRBV28 to TRBJ2-6; TRBD1 matches at 9 bases. Per germline, CDR1 MDHEN and CDR2 SYDVKM. Trimming removed 6 bases from V and 1 base from J; junction bases left unmatched: 10. The CDR3 length is 18 residues. In nucleotides, the CDR3 is TGTGCCAGCAGCTCCCCTCCGGGACAGGGTTCTGGGGCCAACGTCCTGACTTTC. Protein: CASSSPPGQGSGANVLTF.